The 3 T cell receptor beta chains reported below all come from one sample, sequenced in a study of response to subunit inactivated influenza vaccine. TCRdb itself ran the RT-PCR reads through MiXCR, one entry per CDR3 protein. The data hold approximately 530,000 distinct CDR3 sequences, with 10% to 15% observed a single time. The sample was PBMCs from blood, taken 40 to 50 days after vaccination. All receptors come from a man in his fifties who received an inactivated influenza vaccine.

This clonotype has more than one count but fewer than ten. The chain employs TRBV7-9 and TRBJ2-7; D assignment may be TRBD1 or TRBD2 (5 bases each). CDR3 length equals 15 residues. From germline, CDR1 is SEHNR and CDR2 FQNEAQ (reference sequence). Deletions cut 1 base from V and 5 bases from J, with 15 bases between. The CDR3 bases are TGTGCCAGCAGCTTAGTAGTCGGGGCATTCGACGAGCAGTACTTC. Translation: CASSLVVGAFDEQYF.

This clonotype was counted between two and nine times. The chain uses TRBV15 and TRBJ2-2; possibly TRBD1 or TRBD2 for D (6 bases each). The V gene's germline CDR1 is LNHNV and CDR2 YYDKDF (reference sequence). CDR3 length: 16 amino acids. V was clipped by 0 bases and J by 7 bases, with 15 bases between them. The CDR3 DNA sequence: TGTGCCACCAGCAGAGATCTTGGGGGGCAGGTCGGGGAGCTGTTTTTT. It specifies CATSRDLGGQVGELFF.

Within the sample, this clonotype is medium-sized (0.01 to 0.1%). This chain links TRBV29-1 with TRBJ1-2; D might be TRBD1 (6 bases). Trimming removed 3 bases at V and 6 bases at J, with 14 bases between. The CDR3 sequence is 13 residues long. The V gene's germline CDR1 is SQVTM and CDR2 ANQGSEA. CDR3 sequence reads: CSVDGGEGHGYTF. CDR3 coding DNA: TGCAGCGTTGATGGGGGCGAGGGGCATGGCTACACCTTC.